This T cell receptor (beta chain) was identified in a study of T cell changes during pregnancy in multiple sclerosis. Data came from immunoSEQ multiplex PCR; TCRdb stores just in-frame clones and leaves some out. The sample shows roughly 110,000 clones, 91% of them seen only once. Per germline, CDR1 SGHDN and CDR2 FVKESK. This CDR3 is built from 19 residues. V dropped 4 bases and J dropped 0; count of bases not matched to a gene: 11. This clonotype was obtained from a female donor with multiple sclerosis, enrolled in a pregnancy study. The rearrangement joins TRBV14 to TRBJ2-6; 8 bases agree with TRBD1. The input for sequencing was peripheral blood, taken before pregnancy. CDR3 DNA sequence: TGTGCCAGCAGCCGCAAGACAGGGGTCCTTCCCTCTGGGGCCAACGTCCTGACTTTC. This codes for CASSRKTGVLPSGANVLTF. Full variable domain (outside the CDR3, taken from reference TRBV14 and TRBJ2-6): EAGVTQFPSHSVIEKGQTVTLRCDPISGHDNLYWYRRVMGKEIKFLLHFVKESKQDESGMPNNRFLAERTGGTYSTLKVQPAELEDSGVYFCASSRKTGVLPSGANVLTFGAGSRLTVL.